This TCR beta chain was documented in a study of cytomegalovirus exposure and HLA in healthy donors. Study-level findings and limits: Earlier analysis looked at TCR beta V segments, and most were productive about 90% or about 30% of the time. An observed cluster of highly shared sequence variants was recorded as a likely sequencing artifact. It was taken for granted in presence/absence analyses that sequencing depth across donors was roughly uniform.

In the case of this clone: The antigen is unknown.

The PCR employed 60 Vbeta primers together with 13 Jbeta primers. Generated by immunoSEQ multiplex PCR, the TCRdb table keeps only in-frame clones and is missing some. The sample includes approximately 190,000 clones. The V and J ends lost 3 bases and 4 bases respectively, with 13 bases between them. Germline lookup yields CDR1 GTSNPN and CDR2 SVGIG (reference sequence). This CDR3 has 14 amino acids. Donors consisted of healthy bone marrow donors. The chain combines TRBV30 with TRBJ1-5; D is uncertain. The sample consisted of PBMCs. The TCR comes from a boy between 10 and 17 years old in good health and CMV-seronegative. CDR3 amino acids: CAWRRTGRNQPQHF. CDR3 DNA: TGTGCCTGGAGGAGGACGGGAAGGAATCAGCCCCAGCATTTT. Variable domain in full (rest from reference TRBV30 and TRBJ1-5): SQTIHQWPATLVQPVGSPLSLECTVEGTSNPNLYWYRQAAGRGLQLLFYSVGIGQISSEVPQNLSASRPQDRQFILSSKKLLLSDSGFYLCAWRRTGRNQPQHFGDGTRLSIL.